This T cell receptor (beta chain) was captured in a study of blood T cell repertoires in COVID-19. TCRdb's table, derived via immunoSEQ multiplex PCR, lists solely in-frame clones and lacks some. The sample includes 40,000 or so clones, about nine tenths of them seen just once. This receptor was identified in a human donor in a cohort sampled during active COVID-19. Sequences were obtained from peripheral blood.

The CDR3 region is CASSLGQSNEKLFF. In DNA, the CDR3 is TGCGCCAGCAGCTTGGGGCAGTCTAATGAAAAACTGTTTTTT. The chain links TRBV5-1 to TRBJ1-4, with unresolved D. Between the trimmed V and J ends, which lost 0 bases and 3 bases, there was a span of 6 bases. The V gene's germline CDR1 is SGHRS and CDR2 YFSETQ. The CDR3 length is 14 residues.